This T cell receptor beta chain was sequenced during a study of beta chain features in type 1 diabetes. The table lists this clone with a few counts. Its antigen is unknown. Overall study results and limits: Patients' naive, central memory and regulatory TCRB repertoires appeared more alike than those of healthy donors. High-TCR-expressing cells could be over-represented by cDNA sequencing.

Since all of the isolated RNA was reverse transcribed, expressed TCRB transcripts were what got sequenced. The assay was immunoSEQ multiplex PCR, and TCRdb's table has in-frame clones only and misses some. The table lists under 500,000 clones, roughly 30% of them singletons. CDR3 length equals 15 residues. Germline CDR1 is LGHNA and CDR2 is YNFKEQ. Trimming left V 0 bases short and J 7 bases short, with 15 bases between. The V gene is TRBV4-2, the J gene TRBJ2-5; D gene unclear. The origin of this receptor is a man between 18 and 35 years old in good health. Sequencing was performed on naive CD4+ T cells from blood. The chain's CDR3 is CASSQDRAALGTQYF. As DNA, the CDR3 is TGTGCCAGCAGCCAAGATAGAGCTGCCCTGGGGACCCAGTACTTC.